A single count supports the clone carrying this T cell receptor (beta chain). Germline lookup yields CDR1 SEHNR and CDR2 FQNEAQ (reference sequence). V shed 3 bases and J shed 3 bases, with 14 bases lying between them. This CDR3 has 16 residues. The data originate from a study of shared clonotypes between healthy human individuals. It was across several immunoSEQ plates that each subset's genomic DNA was evenly split. TCRdb's table, derived via immunoSEQ multiplex PCR, lists solely in-frame clones and lacks some. The sample yields more than 400,000 clones, approximately 81% seen once. This receptor was obtained from a woman aged 40 to 55 in good health. Some clones in this sample may be carry-over from other donors' samples. The chain couples TRBV7-9 to TRBJ2-2; D call uncertain. The sample taken for sequencing was PBMCs. CDR3 loop: CASSFRQSGDTGELFF. The CDR3 DNA reads TGTGCCAGCAGCTTTCGCCAGTCCGGTGACACCGGGGAGCTGTTTTTT.